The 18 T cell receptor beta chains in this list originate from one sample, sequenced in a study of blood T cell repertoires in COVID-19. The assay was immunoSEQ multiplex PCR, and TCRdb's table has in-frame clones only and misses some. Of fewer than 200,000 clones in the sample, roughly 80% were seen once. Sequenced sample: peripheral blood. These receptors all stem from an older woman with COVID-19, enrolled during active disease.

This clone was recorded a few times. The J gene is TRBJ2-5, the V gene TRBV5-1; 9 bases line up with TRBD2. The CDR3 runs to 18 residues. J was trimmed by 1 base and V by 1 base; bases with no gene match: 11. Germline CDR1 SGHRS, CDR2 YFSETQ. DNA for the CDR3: TGCGCCAGCAGCTTGCCTTCGTCCTATAGCGGGAGCCAAGAGACCCAGTACTTC. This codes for CASSLPSSYSGSQETQYF.

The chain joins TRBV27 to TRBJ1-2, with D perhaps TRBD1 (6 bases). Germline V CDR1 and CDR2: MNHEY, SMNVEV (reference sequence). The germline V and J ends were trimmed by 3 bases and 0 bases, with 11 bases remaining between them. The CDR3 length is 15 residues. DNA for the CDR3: TGTGCCAGCAGTTTGCGCAGGGGCGCTAACTATGGCTACACCTTC. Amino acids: CASSLRRGANYGYTF.

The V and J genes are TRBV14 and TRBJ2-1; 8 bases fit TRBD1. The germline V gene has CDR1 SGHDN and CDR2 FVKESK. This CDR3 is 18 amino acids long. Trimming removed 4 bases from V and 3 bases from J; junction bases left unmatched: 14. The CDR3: CASSPVEGRDRGYNEQFF. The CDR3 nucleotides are TGTGCCAGCAGCCCAGTCGAGGGTCGAGACAGGGGCTACAATGAGCAGTTCTTC.

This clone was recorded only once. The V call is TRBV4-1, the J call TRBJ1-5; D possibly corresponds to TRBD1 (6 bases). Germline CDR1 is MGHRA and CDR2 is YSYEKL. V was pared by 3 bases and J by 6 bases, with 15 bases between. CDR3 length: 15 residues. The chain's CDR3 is CASSQDKKTGQPQHF. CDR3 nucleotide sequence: TGCGCCAGCAGCCAGGATAAAAAGACAGGTCAGCCCCAGCATTTT.

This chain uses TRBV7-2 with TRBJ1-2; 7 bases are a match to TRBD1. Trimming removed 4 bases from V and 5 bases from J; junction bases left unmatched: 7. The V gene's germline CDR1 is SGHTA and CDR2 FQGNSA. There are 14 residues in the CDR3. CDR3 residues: CASSYWDRSYGYTF. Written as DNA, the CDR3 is TGTGCCAGCAGCTACTGGGACAGATCTTATGGCTACACCTTC.

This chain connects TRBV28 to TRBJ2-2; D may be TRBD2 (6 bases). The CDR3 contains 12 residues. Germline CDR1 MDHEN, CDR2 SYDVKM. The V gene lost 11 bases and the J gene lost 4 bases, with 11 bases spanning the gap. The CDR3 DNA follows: TGTGCCGGAGGGACGGCCACCGGGGAGCTGTTTTTT. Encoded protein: CAGGTATGELFF.

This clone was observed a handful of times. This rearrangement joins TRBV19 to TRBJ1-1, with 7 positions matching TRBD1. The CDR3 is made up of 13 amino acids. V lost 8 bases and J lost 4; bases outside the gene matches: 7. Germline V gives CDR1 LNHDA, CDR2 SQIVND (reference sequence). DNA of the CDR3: TGTGCCAGTGCCAGGGACAGTAGCACTGAAGCTTTCTTT. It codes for CASARDSSTEAFF.

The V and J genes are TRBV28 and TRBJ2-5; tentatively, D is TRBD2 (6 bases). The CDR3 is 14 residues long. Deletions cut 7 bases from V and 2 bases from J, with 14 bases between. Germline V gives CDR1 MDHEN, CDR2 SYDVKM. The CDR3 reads CASTEGIRQETQYF. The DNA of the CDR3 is TGTGCCAGCACGGAGGGGATTCGGCAAGAGACCCAGTACTTC.

CDR3 sequence (DNA): TGTGCCAGCAGCTTATCGCCGGCGGGAGGTCCCTACAATGAGCAGTTCTTC. This sequence encodes CASSLSPAGGPYNEQFF. The chain links TRBV7-2 to TRBJ2-1; 8 bases line up with TRBD2. The V segment lost 2 bases and the J segment 2 bases; nucleotides outside the gene matches: 8. CDR3 length: 17 amino acids. CDR1 is SGHTA and CDR2 is FQGNSA in the germline V gene.

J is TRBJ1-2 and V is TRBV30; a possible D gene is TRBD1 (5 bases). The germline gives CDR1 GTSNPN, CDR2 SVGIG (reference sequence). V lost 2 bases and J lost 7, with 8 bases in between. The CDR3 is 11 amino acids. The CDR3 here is CAWSQGGGYTF. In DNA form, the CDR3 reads TGTGCCTGGAGTCAGGGAGGTGGCTACACCTTC. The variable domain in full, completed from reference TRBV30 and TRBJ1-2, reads SQTIHQWPATLVQPVGSPLSLECTVEGTSNPNLYWYRQAAGRGLQLLFYSVGIGQISSEVPQNLSASRPQDRQFILSSKKLLLSDSGFYLCAWSQGGGYTFGSGTRLTVV.

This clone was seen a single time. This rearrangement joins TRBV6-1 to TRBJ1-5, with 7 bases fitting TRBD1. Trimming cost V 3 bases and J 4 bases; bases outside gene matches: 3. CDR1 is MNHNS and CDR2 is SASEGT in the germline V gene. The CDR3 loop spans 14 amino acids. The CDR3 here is CASSDGTVNQPQHF. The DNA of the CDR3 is TGTGCCAGCAGTGATGGGACAGTAAATCAGCCCCAGCATTTT.

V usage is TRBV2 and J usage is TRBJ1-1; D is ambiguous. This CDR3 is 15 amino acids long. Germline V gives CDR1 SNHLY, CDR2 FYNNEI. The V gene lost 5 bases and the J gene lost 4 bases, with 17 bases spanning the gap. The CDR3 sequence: CASSSRRGSVTEAFF. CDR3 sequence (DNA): TGTGCCAGCAGTTCCCGGCGCGGGTCGGTCACTGAAGCTTTCTTT.

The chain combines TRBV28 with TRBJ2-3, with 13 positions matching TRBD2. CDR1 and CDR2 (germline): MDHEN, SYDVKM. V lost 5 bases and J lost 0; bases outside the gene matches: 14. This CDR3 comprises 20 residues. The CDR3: CASSTPRTSGRTVSTDTQYF. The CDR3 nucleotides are TGTGCCAGCAGTACCCCTCGGACTAGCGGGAGAACCGTTAGCACAGATACGCAGTATTTT.

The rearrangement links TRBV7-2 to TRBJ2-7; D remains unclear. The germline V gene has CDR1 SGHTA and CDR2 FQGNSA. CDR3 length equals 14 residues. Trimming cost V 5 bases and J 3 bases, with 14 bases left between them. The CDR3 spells CASSTDLAHYEQYF. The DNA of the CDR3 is TGTGCCAGCAGCACCGACTTGGCCCACTACGAGCAGTACTTC.

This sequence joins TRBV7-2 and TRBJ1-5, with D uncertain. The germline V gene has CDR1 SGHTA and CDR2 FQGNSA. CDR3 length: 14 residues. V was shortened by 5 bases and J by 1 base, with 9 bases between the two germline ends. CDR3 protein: CASSPVLSNQPQHF. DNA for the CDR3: TGTGCCAGCAGCCCAGTTCTGAGCAATCAGCCCCAGCATTTT.

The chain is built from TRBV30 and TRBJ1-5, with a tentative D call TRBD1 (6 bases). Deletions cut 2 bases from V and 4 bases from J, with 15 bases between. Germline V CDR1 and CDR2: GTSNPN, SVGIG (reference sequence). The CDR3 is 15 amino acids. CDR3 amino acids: CAWSMFGQSNQPQHF. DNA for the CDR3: TGTGCCTGGAGTATGTTTGGACAGTCAAATCAGCCCCAGCATTTT.

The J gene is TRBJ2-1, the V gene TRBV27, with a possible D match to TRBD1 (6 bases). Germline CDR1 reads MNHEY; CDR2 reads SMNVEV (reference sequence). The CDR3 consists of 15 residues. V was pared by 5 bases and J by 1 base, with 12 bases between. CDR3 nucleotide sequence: TGTGCCAGCAGTAAACGGACAGAATCCTACAATGAGCAGTTCTTC. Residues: CASSKRTESYNEQFF.

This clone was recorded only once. The CDR3 sequence: CASSEETGDNSPLHF. The CDR3 DNA follows: TGTGCCAGCAGTGAAGAGACAGGGGATAATTCACCCCTCCACTTT. This chain links TRBV2 with TRBJ1-6, with 8 bases fitting TRBD1. The V gene end was trimmed by 1 base and the J gene end by 5 bases; junction bases not matched to a gene: 1. This CDR3 region has 15 residues. Per the germline V gene, CDR1 is SNHLY and CDR2 is FYNNEI.